This T cell receptor (beta chain) was captured in a study of blood T cell repertoires in COVID-19. Assignment of participants to cohorts was predicated upon participant-reported clinical history. Symptom resolution, clearance, or two negative PCRs marked donors in Cohort 3 as recovered. This table comes from immunoSEQ multiplex PCR, and its TCRdb copy is limited to in-frame clones, with some not included. The sample has about 300,000 clones; 85% are singletons. Sequencing was carried out using PBMCs or T cells enriched from blood (not recorded which). The origin of this receptor is a woman in her forties or fifties who had recovered from COVID-19.

The CDR3 nucleotides read TGCAGCGTCGTCCGGGACAGGGGGAAAAGGTCTGAAGCTTTCTTT. Its protein is CSVVRDRGKRSEAFF. This chain connects TRBV29-1 to TRBJ1-1; 11 positions match TRBD1. The germline V gene encodes CDR1 SQVTM and CDR2 ANQGSEA. V was clipped by 6 bases and J by 6 bases; unmatched bases: 12. The CDR3 is made up of 15 amino acids.